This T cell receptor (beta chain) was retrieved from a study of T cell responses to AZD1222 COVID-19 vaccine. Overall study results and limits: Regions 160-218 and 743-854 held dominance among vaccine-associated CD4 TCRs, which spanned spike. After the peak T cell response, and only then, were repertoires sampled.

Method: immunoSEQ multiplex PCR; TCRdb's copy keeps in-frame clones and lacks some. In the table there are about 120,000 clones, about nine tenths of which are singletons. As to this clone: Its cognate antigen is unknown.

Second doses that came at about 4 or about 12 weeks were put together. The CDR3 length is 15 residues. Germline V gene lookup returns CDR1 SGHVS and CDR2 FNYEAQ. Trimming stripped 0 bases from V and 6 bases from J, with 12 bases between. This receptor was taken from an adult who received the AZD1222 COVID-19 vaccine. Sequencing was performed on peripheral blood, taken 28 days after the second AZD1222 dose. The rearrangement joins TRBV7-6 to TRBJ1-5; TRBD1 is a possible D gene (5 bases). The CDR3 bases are TGTGCCAGCAGCTTAGCGTCGGGGGAAGGTCAGCCCCAGCATTTT. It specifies CASSLASGEGQPQHF. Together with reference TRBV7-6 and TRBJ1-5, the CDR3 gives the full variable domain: GAGVSQSPRYKVTKRGQDVALRCDPISGHVSLYWYRQALGQGPEFLTYFNYEAQQDKSGLPNDRFSAERPEGSISTLTIQRTEQRDSAMYRCASSLASGEGQPQHFGDGTRLSIL.